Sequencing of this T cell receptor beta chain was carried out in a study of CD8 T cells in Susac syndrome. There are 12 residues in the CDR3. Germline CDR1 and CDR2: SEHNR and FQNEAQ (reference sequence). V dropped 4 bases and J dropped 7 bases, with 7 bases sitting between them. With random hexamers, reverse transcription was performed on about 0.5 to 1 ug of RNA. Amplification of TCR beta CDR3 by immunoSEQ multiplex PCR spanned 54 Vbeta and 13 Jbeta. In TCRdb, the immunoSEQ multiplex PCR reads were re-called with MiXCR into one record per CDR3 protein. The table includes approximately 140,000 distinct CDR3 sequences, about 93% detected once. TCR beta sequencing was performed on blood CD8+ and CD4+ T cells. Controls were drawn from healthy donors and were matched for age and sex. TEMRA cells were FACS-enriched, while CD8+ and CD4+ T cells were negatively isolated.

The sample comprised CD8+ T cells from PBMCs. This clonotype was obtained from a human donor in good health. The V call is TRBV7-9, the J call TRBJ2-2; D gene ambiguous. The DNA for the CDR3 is TGTGCCAGCAGCTATGCAGACGGGGAGCTGTTTTTT. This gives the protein CASSYADGELFF.